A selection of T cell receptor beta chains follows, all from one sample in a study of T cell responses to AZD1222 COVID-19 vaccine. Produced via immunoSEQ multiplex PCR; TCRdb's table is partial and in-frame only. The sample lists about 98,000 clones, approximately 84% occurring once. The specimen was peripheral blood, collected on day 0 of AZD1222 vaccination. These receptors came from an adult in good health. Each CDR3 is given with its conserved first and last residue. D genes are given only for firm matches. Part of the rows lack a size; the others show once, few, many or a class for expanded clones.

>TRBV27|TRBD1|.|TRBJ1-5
CASSPWGGQGNQPQHF
TGTGCCAGCAGTCCCTGGGGGGGACAGGGCAATCAGCCCCAGCATTTT
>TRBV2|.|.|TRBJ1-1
CASKPQGGTEAFF
TGTGCCAGCAAGCCACAGGGAGGGACTGAAGCTTTCTTT
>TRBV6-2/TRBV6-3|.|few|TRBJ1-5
CASSYIGANQPQHF
TGTGCCAGCAGTTACATCGGGGCCAATCAGCCCCAGCATTTT
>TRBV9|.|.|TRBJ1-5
CASSVDERQNQPQHF
TGTGCCAGCAGCGTAGACGAACGGCAAAATCAGCCCCAGCATTTT
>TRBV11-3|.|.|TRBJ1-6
CASSLGSGSNSPLHF
TGTGCCAGCAGCTTAGGATCTGGGTCTAATTCACCCCTCCACTTT
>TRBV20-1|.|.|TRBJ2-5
CSATPLETQYF
TGCAGTGCTACCCCCCTAGAGACCCAGTACTTC
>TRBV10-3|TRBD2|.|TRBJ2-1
CAISQSGSASYNEQFF
TGTGCCATCAGTCAAAGCGGGAGTGCGTCCTACAATGAGCAGTTCTTC
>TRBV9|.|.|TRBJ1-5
CASSPGMGGLGSNQPQHF
TGTGCCAGCAGCCCGGGAATGGGGGGCCTGGGAAGCAATCAGCCCCAGCATTTT
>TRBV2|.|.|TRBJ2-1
CASKDLETESYNEQFF
TGTGCCAGCAAGGACCTAGAGACAGAATCCTACAATGAGCAGTTCTTC
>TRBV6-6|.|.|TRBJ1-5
CASGLRGENQPQHF
TGTGCCAGCGGCTTGAGGGGGGAGAATCAGCCCCAGCATTTT
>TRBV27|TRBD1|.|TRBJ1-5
CASSLNRGLTQPQHF
TGTGCCAGCAGTTTAAACAGGGGGCTCACTCAGCCCCAGCATTTT
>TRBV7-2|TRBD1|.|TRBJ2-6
CASSVTGPGANVLTF
TGTGCCAGCAGCGTGACAGGGCCTGGGGCCAACGTCCTGACTTTC
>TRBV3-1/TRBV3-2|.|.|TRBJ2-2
CASRSTGELFF
TGTGCCAGCAGGAGCACCGGGGAGCTGTTTTTT
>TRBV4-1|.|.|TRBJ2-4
CASSPVAARSLAKNIQYF
TGCGCCAGCAGCCCAGTCGCCGCCAGGAGTTTAGCCAAAAACATTCAGTACTTC
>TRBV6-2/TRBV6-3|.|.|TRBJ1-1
CASSPGFRITEAFF
TGTGCCAGCAGTCCAGGGTTTCGGATCACTGAAGCTTTCTTT
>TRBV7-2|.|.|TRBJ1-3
CASREGALGGNTIYF
TGTGCCAGCAGGGAAGGGGCGCTCGGGGGAAACACCATATATTTT
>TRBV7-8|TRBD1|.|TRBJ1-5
CASSLAGTGNQPQHF
TGTGCCAGCAGCTTAGCCGGGACAGGGAATCAGCCCCAGCATTTT
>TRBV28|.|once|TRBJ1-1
CASSLSPGKSEAFF
TGTGCCAGCAGTTTATCGCCAGGTAAATCCGAAGCTTTCTTT
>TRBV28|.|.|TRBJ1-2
CASSLAPTGYTF
TGTGCCAGCAGTTTGGCCCCTACTGGCTACACCTTC
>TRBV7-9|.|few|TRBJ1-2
CASSLANSYGYTF
TGTGCCAGCAGCTTAGCAAACAGCTATGGCTACACCTTC
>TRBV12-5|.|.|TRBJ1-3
CASGLVRTSAAGNTIYF
TGTGCTAGTGGTTTGGTACGGACGTCCGCGGCTGGAAACACCATATATTTT
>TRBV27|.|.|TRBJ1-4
CASSPSGDEKLFF
TGTGCCAGCAGTCCGTCAGGGGATGAAAAACTGTTTTTT
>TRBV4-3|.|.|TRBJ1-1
CASSQDVPSTEAFF
TGCGCCAGCAGCCAAGATGTCCCTAGTACTGAAGCTTTCTTT
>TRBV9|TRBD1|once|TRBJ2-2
CASSGRQGRTGELFF
TGTGCCAGCAGCGGACGACAGGGAAGAACCGGGGAGCTGTTTTTT
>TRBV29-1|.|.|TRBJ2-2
CSVREDGELFF
TGCAGCGTTAGGGAGGACGGGGAGCTGTTTTTT
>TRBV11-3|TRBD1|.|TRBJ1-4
CASSLGGGTGSEKLFF
TGTGCCAGCAGCTTAGGGGGCGGGACAGGGAGTGAAAAACTGTTTTTT
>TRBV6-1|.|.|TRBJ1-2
CASSERGGANYGYTF
TGTGCCAGCAGTGAGAGAGGGGGTGCAAACTATGGCTACACCTTC
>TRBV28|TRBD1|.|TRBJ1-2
CASSSPQTGHYGYTF
TGTGCCAGCAGTTCTCCCCAGACAGGGCACTATGGCTACACCTTC
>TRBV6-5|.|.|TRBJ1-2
CASSYTRWSGYTF
TGTGCCAGCAGTTACACGAGATGGTCGGGCTACACCTTC
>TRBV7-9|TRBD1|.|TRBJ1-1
CASRFTGGSGAFF
TGTGCCAGCAGATTTACAGGGGGTTCGGGGGCTTTCTTT
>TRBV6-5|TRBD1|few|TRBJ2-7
CASSSLGQEYEQYF
TGTGCCAGCAGTTCCCTGGGACAGGAGTACGAGCAGTACTTC
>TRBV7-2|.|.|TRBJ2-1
CASSLYLTASYNEQFF
TGTGCCAGCAGCTTATATTTGACAGCATCCTACAATGAGCAGTTCTTC
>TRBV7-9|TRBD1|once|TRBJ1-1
CALRGGANTEAFF
TGTGCCCTCAGAGGGGGCGCGAACACTGAAGCTTTCTTT
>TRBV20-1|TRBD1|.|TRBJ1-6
CSASPGQGQYSPLHF
TGCAGTGCTAGTCCCGGACAGGGCCAGTATTCACCCCTCCACTTT
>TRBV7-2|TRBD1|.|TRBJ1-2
CAASGGQEYGYTF
TGTGCCGCCTCGGGGGGACAGGAGTATGGCTACACCTTC